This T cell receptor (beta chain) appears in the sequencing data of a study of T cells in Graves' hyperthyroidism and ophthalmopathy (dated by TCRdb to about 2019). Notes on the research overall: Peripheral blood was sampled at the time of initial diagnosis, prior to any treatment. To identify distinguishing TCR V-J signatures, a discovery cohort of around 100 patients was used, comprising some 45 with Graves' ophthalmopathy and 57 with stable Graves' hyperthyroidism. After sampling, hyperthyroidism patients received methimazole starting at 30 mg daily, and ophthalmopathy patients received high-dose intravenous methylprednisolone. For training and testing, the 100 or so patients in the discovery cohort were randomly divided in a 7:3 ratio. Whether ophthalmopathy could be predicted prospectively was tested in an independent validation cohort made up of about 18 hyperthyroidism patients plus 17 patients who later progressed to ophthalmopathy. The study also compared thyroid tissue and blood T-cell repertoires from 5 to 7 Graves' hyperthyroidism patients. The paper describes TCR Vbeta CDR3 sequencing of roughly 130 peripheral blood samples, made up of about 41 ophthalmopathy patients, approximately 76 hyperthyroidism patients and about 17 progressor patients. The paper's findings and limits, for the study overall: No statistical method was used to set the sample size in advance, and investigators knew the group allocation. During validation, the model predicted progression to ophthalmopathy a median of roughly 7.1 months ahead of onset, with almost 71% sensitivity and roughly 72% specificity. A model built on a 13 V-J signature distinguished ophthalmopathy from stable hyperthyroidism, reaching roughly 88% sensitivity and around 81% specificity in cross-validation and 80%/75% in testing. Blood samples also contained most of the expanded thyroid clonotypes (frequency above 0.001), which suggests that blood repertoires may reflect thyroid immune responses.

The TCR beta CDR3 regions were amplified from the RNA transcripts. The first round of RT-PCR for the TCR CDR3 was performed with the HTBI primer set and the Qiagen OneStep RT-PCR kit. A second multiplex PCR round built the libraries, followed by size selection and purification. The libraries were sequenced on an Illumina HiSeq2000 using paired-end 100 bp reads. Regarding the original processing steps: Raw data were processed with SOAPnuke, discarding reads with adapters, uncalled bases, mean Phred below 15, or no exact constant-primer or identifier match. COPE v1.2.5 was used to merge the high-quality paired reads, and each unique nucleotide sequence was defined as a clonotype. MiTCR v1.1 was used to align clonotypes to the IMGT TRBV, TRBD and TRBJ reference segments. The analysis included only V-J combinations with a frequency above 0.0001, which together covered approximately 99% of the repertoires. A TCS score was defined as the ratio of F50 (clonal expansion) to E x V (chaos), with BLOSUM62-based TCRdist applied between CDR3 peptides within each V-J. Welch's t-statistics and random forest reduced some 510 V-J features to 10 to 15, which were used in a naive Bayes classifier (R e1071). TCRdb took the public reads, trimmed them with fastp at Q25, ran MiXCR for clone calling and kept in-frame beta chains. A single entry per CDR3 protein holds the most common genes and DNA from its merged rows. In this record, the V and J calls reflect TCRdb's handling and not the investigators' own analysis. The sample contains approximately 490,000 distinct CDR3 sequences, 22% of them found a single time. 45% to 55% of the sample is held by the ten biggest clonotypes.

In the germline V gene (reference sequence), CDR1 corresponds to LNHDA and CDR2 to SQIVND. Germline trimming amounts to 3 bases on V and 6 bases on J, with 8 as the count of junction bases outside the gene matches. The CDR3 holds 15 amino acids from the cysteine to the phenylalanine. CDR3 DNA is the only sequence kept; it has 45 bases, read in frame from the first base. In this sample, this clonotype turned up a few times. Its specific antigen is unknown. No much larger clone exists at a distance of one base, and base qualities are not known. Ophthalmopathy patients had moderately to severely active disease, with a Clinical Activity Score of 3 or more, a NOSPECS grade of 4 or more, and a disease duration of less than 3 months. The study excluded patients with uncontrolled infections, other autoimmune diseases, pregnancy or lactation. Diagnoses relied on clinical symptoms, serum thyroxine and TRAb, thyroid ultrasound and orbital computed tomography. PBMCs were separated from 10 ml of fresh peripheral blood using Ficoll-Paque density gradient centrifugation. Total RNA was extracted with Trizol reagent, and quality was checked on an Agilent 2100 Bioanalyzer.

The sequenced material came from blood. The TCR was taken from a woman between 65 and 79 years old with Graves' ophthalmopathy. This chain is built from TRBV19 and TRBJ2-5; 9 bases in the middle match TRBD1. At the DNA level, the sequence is TGTGCCAGTAGTATCCCGGGACAGGGAATACAGACCCAGTACTTC. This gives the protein CASSIPGQGIQTQYF.